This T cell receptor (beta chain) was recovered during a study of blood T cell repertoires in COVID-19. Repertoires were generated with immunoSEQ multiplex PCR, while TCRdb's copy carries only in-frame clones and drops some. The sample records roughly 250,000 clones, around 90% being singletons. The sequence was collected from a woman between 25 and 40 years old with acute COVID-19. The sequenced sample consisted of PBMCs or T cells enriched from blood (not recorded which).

The CDR3 sequence is CASSQAGGSRNSPLHF. The CDR3 DNA follows: TGCGCCAGCAGCCAAGCAGGGGGAAGTCGAAATTCACCCCTCCACTTT. The chain combines TRBV4-3 with TRBJ1-6; the match to TRBD1 covers 7 bases. Germline lookup yields CDR1 LGHNA and CDR2 YSLEER. J was trimmed by 7 bases and V by 1 base; bases with no gene match: 7. The length of the CDR3 is 16 residues.